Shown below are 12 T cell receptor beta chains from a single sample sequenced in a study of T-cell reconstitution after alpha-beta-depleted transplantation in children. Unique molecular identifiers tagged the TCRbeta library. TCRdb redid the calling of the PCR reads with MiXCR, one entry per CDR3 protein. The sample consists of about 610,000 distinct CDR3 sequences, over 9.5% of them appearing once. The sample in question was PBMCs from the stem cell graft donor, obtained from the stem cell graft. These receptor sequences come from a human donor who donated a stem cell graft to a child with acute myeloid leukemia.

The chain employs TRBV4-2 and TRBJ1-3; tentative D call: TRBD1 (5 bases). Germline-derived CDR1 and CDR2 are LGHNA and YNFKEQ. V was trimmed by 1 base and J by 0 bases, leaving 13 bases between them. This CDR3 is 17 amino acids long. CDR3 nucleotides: TGTGCCAGCAGCCAAGTGTTAGGGGTCTCCTCTGGAAACACCATATATTTT. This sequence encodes CASSQVLGVSSGNTIYF.

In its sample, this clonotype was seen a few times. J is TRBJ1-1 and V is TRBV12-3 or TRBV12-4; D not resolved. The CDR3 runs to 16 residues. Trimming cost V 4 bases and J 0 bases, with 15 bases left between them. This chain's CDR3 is CASSSHMTRMNTEAFF. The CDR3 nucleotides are TGTGCCAGCAGTTCCCACATGACTAGAATGAACACTGAAGCTTTCTTT.

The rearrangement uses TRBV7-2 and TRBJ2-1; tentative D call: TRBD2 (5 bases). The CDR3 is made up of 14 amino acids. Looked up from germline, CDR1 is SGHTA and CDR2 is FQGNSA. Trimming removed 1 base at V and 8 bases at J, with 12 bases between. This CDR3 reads CASSLGGSRDEQFF. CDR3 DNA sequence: TGTGCCAGCAGCTTAGGAGGGAGCCGGGATGAGCAGTTCTTC.

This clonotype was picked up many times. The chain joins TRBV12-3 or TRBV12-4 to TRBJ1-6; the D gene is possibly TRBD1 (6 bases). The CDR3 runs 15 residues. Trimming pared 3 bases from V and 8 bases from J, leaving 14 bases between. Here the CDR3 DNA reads TGTGCCAGCAGTTTCCGAAGAGGGGGGGATTCACCCCTCCACTTT. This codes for CASSFRRGGDSPLHF.

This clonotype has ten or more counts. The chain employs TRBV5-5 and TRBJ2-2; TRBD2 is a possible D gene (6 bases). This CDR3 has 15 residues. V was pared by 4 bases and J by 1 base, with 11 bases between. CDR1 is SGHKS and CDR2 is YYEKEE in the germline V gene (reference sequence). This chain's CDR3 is CASSAGTQNTGELFF. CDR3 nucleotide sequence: TGTGCCAGCAGCGCGGGGACTCAGAACACCGGGGAGCTGTTTTTT.

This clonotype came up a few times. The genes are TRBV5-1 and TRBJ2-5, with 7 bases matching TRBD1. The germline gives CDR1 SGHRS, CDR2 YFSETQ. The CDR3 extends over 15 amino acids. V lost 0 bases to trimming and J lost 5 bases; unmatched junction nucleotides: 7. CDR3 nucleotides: TGCGCCAGCAGCTTGGGAGGGGGCAAGGAGGAGACCCAGTACTTC. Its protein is CASSLGGGKEETQYF.

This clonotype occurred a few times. CDR3 DNA: TGCGCCAGCAGCTTGGTGGCGAACCCAGCAAAAGAGACCCAGTACTTC. Translating it yields CASSLVANPAKETQYF. The chain is built from TRBV5-1 and TRBJ2-5; no firm D call. V dropped 0 bases and J dropped 3 bases, with 15 bases sitting between them. CDR3 length: 16 residues. CDR1 is SGHRS, CDR2 YFSETQ, per germline.

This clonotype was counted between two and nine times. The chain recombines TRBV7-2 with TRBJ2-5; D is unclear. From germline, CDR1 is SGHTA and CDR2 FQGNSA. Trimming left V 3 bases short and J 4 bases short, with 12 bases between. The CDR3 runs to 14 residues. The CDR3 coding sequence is TGTGCCAGCAGCTTTAAGTCGGGTGCAGAGACCCAGTACTTC. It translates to CASSFKSGAETQYF.

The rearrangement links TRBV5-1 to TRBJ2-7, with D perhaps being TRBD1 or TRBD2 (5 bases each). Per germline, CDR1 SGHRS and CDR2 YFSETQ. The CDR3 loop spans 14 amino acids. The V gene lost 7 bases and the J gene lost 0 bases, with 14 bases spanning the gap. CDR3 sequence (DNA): TGCGCCAGCCGCCGGGACGACGGCTCCTACGAGCAGTACTTC. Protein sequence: CASRRDDGSYEQYF.

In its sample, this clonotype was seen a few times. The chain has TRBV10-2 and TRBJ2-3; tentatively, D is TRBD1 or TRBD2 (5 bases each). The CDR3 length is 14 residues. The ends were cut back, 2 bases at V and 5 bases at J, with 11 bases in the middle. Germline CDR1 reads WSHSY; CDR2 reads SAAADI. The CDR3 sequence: CASSEGAGVDTQYF. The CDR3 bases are TGCGCCAGCAGTGAGGGGGCCGGGGTAGATACGCAGTATTTT.

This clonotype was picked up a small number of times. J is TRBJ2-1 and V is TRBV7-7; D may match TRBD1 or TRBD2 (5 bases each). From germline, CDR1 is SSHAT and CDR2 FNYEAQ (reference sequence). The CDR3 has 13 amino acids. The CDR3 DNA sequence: TGTGCGCACCGGGACGAAAAACGCAATGAGCAGTTCTTC. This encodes CAHRDEKRNEQFF.

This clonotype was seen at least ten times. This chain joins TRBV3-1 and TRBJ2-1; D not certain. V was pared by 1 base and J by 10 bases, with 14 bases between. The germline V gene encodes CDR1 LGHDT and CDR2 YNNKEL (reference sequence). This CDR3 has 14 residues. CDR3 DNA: TGTGCCAGCAGCCAAGTTTCTGGGGTTGGGGAGCAGTTCTTC. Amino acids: CASSQVSGVGEQFF.